This TCR beta chain was profiled in a study of neoadjuvant anti-PD-1 for oral cavity cancer. Germline CDR1 and CDR2: MNHEY and SMNVEV (reference sequence). The CDR3 contains 14 residues. J was trimmed by 6 bases and V by 7 bases; bases with no gene match: 7. The time point denotes: after neoadjuvant nivolumab, at surgical resection. Here immunoSEQ multiplex PCR was the method, and the copy in TCRdb shows in-frame clones only, minus some. This sample yields more than 8,000 clones, of which 64% are seen a single time; less than 5% belongs to the top ten. This chain connects TRBV27 to TRBJ2-3; 10 bases map to TRBD2. Source: PBMCs, taken after nivolumab (anti-PD-1) treatment. The sequence was collected from a person between 40 and 85 years old with oral cavity squamous cell carcinoma. For the CDR3, the DNA is TGTGCCAGCAAGCTAGCGGGGGCACGGGATACGCAGTATTTT. It is translated as CASKLAGARDTQYF.